This T cell receptor (beta chain) was documented in a study of T cells after posttransplantation cyclophosphamide. Measured with immunoSEQ multiplex PCR; TCRdb has only the in-frame clones, and not every one. The table shows approximately 22,000 clones, with approximately 71% occurring only once. This related bone marrow graft donor gave peripheral blood on the day of marrow donation. The CDR3 sequence is 14 residues long. Germline loops: CDR1 MNHNS, CDR2 SASEGT. The trim removed 7 bases at V and 5 bases at J, leaving 10 bases unmatched. The TCR was taken from a woman in her sixties or seventies in good health, CMV-negative, and a related stem cell transplant donor. The genes are TRBV6-1 and TRBJ2-5; TRBD2 matches 7 bases. The sequenced sample consisted of memory CD4+ T cells sorted from PBMCs. The CDR3: CASTPSRGGETQYF. For the CDR3, the DNA is TGTGCCAGCACTCCCAGCCGGGGAGGGGAGACCCAGTACTTC.